This T cell receptor beta chain was retrieved from a study of read filtering for tumor transcriptome and immune sequencing. The CDR3 covers 13 residues. Germline assignment: CDR1 MNHEY and CDR2 SMNVEV (reference sequence). V gave up 3 bases and J gave up 8 bases, with 10 bases separating them. This clonotype was recorded at least ten times. The library was built from 400 ng RNA with molecular barcoded adaptors for alpha/delta and beta/gamma chains. TCRdb reprocessed the reads with MiXCR, giving one entry per CDR3 protein. The table includes fewer than 45,000 distinct CDR3 sequences, roughly 13% detected once.

This sequence was found in a donor aged 40 or over with multiple myeloma. The gene calls are TRBV27 and TRBJ1-4; D is unclear. The sequenced sample was a population of CD138-negative cells sorted from bone marrow. The CDR3 DNA sequence: TGTGCCAGCAGTTTGAGAGAGTCCGAAAAACTGTTTTTT. Its translation: CASSLRESEKLFF.